This T cell receptor (beta chain) was identified during a study of shared clonotypes between healthy human individuals. Overall study findings and caveats: Rarefaction demonstrated incomplete sorted-subset sequencing despite large depth. The study generally estimated greater richness for naive than memory subsets.

Measured with immunoSEQ multiplex PCR; TCRdb has only the in-frame clones, and not every one. The sample records approximately 720,000 clones, just over 90% being singletons. Comments on this clone: What it binds is unknown.

Terminally differentiated effector memory CD45RA+ cells were left out of the naive CD8 fraction, which was CD45RO-negative and positively selected for CCR7. Every donor, a Caucasian adult, lived in Nashville, Tennessee. The CDR3 loop spans 15 amino acids. V was shortened by 0 bases and J by 2 bases, with 12 bases between the two germline ends. Germline CDR1 is SGHRS and CDR2 is YFSETQ. The TCR was taken from a young man in good health. Material: naive CD8+ T cells sorted from blood. The chain has TRBV5-1 and TRBJ2-7, with D perhaps given as TRBD1 or TRBD2 (6 bases each). CDR3 sequence (DNA): TGCGCCAGCAGCTTGGAACTTGGGGGGCCCTACGAGCAGTACTTC. It is translated as CASSLELGGPYEQYF.